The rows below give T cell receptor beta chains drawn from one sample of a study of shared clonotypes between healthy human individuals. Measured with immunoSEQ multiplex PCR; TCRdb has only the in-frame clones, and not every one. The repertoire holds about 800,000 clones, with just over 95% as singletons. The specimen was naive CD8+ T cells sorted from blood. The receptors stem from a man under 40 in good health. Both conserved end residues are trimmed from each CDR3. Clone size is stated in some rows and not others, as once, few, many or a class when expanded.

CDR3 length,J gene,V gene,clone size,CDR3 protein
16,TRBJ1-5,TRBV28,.,ASRTGQGALPGRQPQH
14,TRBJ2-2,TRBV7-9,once,ASSLTGDSITGELF
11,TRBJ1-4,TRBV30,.,AWSEGGNEKLF
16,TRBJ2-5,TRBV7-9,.,ASSHPRGREGYQETQY
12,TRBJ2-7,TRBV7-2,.,ASYIGLAGGEQY
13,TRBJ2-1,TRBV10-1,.,ASSDGTSRLHEQF
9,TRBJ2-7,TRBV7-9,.,ASSLRDEQY
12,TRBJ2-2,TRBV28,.,ASSKTVHTGELF
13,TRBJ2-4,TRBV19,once,ASSIFTGAKNIQY
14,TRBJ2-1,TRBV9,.,ASSVSTSGSRDEQF
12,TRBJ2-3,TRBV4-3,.,ASSQAFWGDTQY
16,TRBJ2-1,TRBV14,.,ASSQGLAGGPRFNEQF
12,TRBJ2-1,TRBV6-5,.,ASSFSAGNNEQF
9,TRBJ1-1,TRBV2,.,GTASYTEAF